This T cell receptor (beta chain) was retrieved from a study of OX40 agonist ivuxolimab in advanced cancers. Study-level points and caveats: Relatively little clonal expansion, among the lowest observed, appeared in partial responders at 0.1-3.0 mg/kg.

This clone was observed a handful of times. The antigen is unknown. It was autoimmune disease history or systemic immunosuppression that excluded patients. Trimming left V 4 bases short and J 0 bases short, with 7 bases between. The CDR3 covers 13 residues. The germline V gene encodes CDR1 SGHRS and CDR2 YFSETQ. Sequencing used immunoSEQ multiplex PCR; TCRdb keeps in-frame clones, though not all of them. The data hold tens of thousands of clones, with 80% to 85% observed a single time. The sample here was CD4+ or CD8+ T cells sorted from blood, taken in a trial of the OX40 agonist ivuxolimab. This TCR derives from an adult with an advanced solid tumor such as melanoma, head and neck, liver or kidney cancer. This chain joins TRBV5-1 and TRBJ1-1; D not certain. The CDR3 protein is CASSQIMNTEAFF. CDR3 nucleotide sequence: TGCGCCAGCAGCCAGATCATGAACACTGAAGCTTTCTTT. The full variable domain, rest sourced from reference TRBV5-1 and TRBJ1-1, is KAGVTQTPRYLIKTRGQQVTLSCSPISGHRSVSWYQQTPGQGLQFLFEYFSETQRNKGNFPGRFSGRQFSNSRSEMNVSTLELGDSALYLCASSQIMNTEAFFGQGTRLTVV.